The 10 T cell receptor beta chains below were found in one sample sequenced in a study of CD8 T cells in ankylosing spondylitis. Overall study results and limits: There was a TCR beta motif, made of several highly homologous variants, that appeared characteristic of ankylosing spondylitis blood.

Their cognate antigens are unknown. TCRdb reprocessed the 5' RACE reads via MiXCR and lists one record per CDR3 protein. Of some 330,000 distinct CDR3 sequences in the sample, 7% to 9% were seen once. Sequenced: blood, either unsorted or a sorted T cell fraction (not recorded which). Receptors originate from a male donor with ankylosing spondylitis.

The V gene is TRBV15, the J gene TRBJ2-7; tentatively, D is TRBD2 (7 bases). CDR1 LNHNV and CDR2 YYDKDF come from the germline V gene (reference sequence). Trimming shortened V by 5 bases and J by 2 bases, and 22 bases separated the two germline ends. The CDR3 loop spans 17 amino acids. In DNA, the CDR3 is TGTGCCACCAGCTCGCGGAGGGGGGGACAACTCACCTACGAGCAGTACTTC. It translates to CATSSRRGGQLTYEQYF. The variable domain in full, completed from reference TRBV15 and TRBJ2-7, reads DAMVIQNPRYQVTQFGKPVTLSCSQTLNHNVMYWYQQKSSQAPKLLFHYYDKDFNNEADTPDNFQSRRPNTSFCFLDIRSPGLGDTAMYLCATSSRRGGQLTYEQYFGPGTRLTVT.

This clonotype was found many times. V gene TRBV12-3 or TRBV12-4 combines with J gene TRBJ2-1; weak D call: TRBD2 (6 bases). With 2 bases removed from V and 15 bases from J, the gap between germline ends came to 11 bases. The CDR3 runs to 11 residues. CDR3 sequence (DNA): TGTGCCAGCAGTTTACTGGGACTTAGGTTCTTC. Translation: CASSLLGLRFF.

The J gene is TRBJ2-2, the V gene TRBV18, with D hard to call. The CDR3 length is 15 residues. The V and J ends lost 5 bases and 7 bases respectively, with 17 bases between them. CDR1 is KGHSH and CDR2 is LQKENI in the germline V gene. The CDR3 is CASSLSHSRIGELFF. CDR3 bases: TGTGCCAGCTCATTATCTCATTCAAGGATCGGGGAGCTGTTTTTT.

The J gene is TRBJ1-2, the V gene TRBV6-5; D is unresolved. This CDR3 spans 14 amino acids. Looked up from germline, CDR1 is MNHEY and CDR2 is SVGAGI. Trimming removed 0 bases at V and 4 bases at J, with 9 bases between. The CDR3 here is CASSYSWQAYGYTF. CDR3 bases: TGTGCCAGCAGTTACTCTTGGCAGGCCTATGGCTACACCTTC.

This clonotype was seen repeatedly, ten times or more. V gene TRBV7-3 combines with J gene TRBJ2-5; D is possibly TRBD1 or TRBD2 (6 bases each). Germline loops: CDR1 SGHTA, CDR2 FQGTGA. The CDR3 has 15 amino acids. V lost 0 bases and J 2 bases, leaving 10 bases between the germline ends. The CDR3 DNA follows: TGTGCCAGCAGCTTAACAGGGGGGAGGCAAGAGACCCAGTACTTC. This codes for CASSLTGGRQETQYF.

In this sample, this clonotype turned up many times. The chain employs TRBV25-1 and TRBJ2-7; 11 bases match TRBD1. CDR3 length equals 15 residues. Germline CDR1 is MGHDK and CDR2 is SYGVNS. Trimming cost V 5 bases and J 3 bases; bases outside gene matches: 6. The CDR3 sequence is CASSRHGTGGYEQYF. The CDR3 region has the DNA TGTGCCAGCAGTAGACATGGGACAGGGGGCTACGAGCAGTACTTC.

This clonotype was counted only a few times. The chain uses TRBV7-9 and TRBJ2-7; tentative D call: TRBD2 (6 bases). This CDR3 contains 14 residues. V was cut by 5 bases and J by 2 bases, with 13 bases left in between. CDR1 and CDR2 from the germline V gene are SEHNR and FQNEAQ (reference sequence). The CDR3 bases are TGTGCCAGCAGCCCTGGGAGCGGGCCCTACGAGCAGTACTTC. Protein sequence: CASSPGSGPYEQYF. Complete variable domain (other parts from reference TRBV7-9 and TRBJ2-7): DTGVSQNPRHKITKRGQNVTFRCDPISEHNRLYWYRQTLGQGPEFLTYFQNEAQLEKSRLLSDRFSAERPKGSFSTLEIQRTEQGDSAMYLCASSPGSGPYEQYFGPGTRLTVT.

This clonotype has just a few counts. The rearrangement uses TRBV28 and TRBJ1-3, with D uncertain. The germline V gene has CDR1 MDHEN and CDR2 SYDVKM. This CDR3 has 18 residues. V dropped 5 bases and J dropped 1 base, with 21 bases sitting between them. CDR3 nucleotide sequence: TGTGCCAGCAGTGTAGGGCCTGGTGGGTCACGGTCTGGAAACACCATATATTTT. This codes for CASSVGPGGSRSGNTIYF.

This clonotype was seen more than once but under ten times. The chain is built from TRBV7-2 and TRBJ2-5; 7 positions match TRBD2. V dropped 2 bases and J dropped 0; count of bases not matched to a gene: 6. From germline, CDR1 is SGHTA and CDR2 FQGNSA. This CDR3 spans 16 amino acids. In DNA form, the CDR3 reads TGTGCCAGCAGCTTATCATCAGGGAGGGACCAAGAGACCCAGTACTTC. Protein: CASSLSSGRDQETQYF.

This clonotype turned up a few times. The chain uses TRBV7-3 and TRBJ2-1, with D perhaps TRBD1 (6 bases). Germline V gives CDR1 SGHTA, CDR2 FQGTGA. V was clipped by 5 bases and J by 9 bases, with 20 bases between them. This CDR3 is 15 amino acids long. In DNA, the CDR3 is TGTGCCAGCAGCCCAGGGGAGAGGGGTTGGGGTGAGCAGTTCTTC. Amino acids: CASSPGERGWGEQFF.